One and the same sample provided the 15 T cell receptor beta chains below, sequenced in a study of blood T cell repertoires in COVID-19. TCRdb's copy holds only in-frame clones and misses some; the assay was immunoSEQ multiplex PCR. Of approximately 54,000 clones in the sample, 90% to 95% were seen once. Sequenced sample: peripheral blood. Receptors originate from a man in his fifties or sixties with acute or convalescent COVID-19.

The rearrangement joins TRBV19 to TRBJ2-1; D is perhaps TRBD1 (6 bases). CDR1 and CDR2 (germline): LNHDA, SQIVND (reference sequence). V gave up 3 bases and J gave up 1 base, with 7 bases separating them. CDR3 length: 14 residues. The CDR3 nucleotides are TGTGCCAGTAGTATTCAGGGGTCCTACAATGAGCAGTTCTTC. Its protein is CASSIQGSYNEQFF. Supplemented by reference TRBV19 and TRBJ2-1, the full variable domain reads DGGITQSPKYLFRKEGQNVTLSCEQNLNHDAMYWYRQDPGQGLRLIYYSQIVNDFQKGDIAEGYSVSREKKESFPLTVTSAQKNPTAFYLCASSIQGSYNEQFFGPGTRLTVL.

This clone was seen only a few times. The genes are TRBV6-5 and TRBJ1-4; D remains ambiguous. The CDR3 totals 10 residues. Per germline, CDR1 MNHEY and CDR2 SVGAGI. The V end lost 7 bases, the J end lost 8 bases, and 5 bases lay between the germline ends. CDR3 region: CASMREKLFF. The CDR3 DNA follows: TGTGCCAGCATGAGAGAAAAACTGTTTTTT.

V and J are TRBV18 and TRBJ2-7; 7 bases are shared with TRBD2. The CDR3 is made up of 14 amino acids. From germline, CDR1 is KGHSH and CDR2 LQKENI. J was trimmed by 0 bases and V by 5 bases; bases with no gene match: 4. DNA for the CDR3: TGTGCCAGCTCAGAACCTAGCGGCTCCTACGAGCAGTACTTC. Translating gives CASSEPSGSYEQYF. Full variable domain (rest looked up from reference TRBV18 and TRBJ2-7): NAGVMQNPRHLVRRRGQEARLRCSPMKGHSHVYWYRQLPEEGLKFMVYLQKENIIDESGMPKERFSAEFPKEGPSILRIQQVVRGDSAAYFCASSEPSGSYEQYFGPGTRLTVT.

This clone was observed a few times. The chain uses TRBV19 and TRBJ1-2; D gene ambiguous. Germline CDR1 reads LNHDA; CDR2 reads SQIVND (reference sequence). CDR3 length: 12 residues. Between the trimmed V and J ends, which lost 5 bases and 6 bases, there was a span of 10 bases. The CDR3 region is CASSSREDGYTF. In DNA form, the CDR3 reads TGTGCCAGTAGTTCCCGGGAGGATGGCTACACCTTC. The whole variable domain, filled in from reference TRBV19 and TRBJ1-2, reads DGGITQSPKYLFRKEGQNVTLSCEQNLNHDAMYWYRQDPGQGLRLIYYSQIVNDFQKGDIAEGYSVSREKKESFPLTVTSAQKNPTAFYLCASSSREDGYTFGSGTRLTVV.

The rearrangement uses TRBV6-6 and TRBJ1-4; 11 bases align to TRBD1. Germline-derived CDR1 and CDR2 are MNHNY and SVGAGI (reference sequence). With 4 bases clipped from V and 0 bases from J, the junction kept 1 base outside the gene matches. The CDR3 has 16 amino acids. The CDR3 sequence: CASSSGQGATNEKLFF. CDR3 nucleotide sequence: TGTGCCAGCAGTTCGGGACAGGGGGCAACTAATGAAAAACTGTTTTTT.

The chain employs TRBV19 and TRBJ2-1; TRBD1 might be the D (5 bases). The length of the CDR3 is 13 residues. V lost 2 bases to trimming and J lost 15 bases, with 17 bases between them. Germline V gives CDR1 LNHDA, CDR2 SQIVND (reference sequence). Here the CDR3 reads CASSITRRENRFF. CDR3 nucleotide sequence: TGTGCCAGTAGTATAACCCGCAGGGAAAATAGGTTCTTC.

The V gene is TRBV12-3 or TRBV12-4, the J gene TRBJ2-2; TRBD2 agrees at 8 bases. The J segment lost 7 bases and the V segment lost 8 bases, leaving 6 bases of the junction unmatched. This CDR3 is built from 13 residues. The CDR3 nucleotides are TGTGCCAGCGATCTAGCGGGCAGCGGGGAGCTGTTTTTT. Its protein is CASDLAGSGELFF.

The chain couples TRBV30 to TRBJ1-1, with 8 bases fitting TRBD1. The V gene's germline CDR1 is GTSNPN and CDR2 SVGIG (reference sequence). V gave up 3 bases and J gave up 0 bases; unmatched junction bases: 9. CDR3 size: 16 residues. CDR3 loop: CAWSAGAGGMNTEAFF. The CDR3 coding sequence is TGTGCCTGGAGCGCCGGCGCAGGGGGCATGAACACTGAAGCTTTCTTT. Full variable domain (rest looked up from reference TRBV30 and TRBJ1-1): SQTIHQWPATLVQPVGSPLSLECTVEGTSNPNLYWYRQAAGRGLQLLFYSVGIGQISSEVPQNLSASRPQDRQFILSSKKLLLSDSGFYLCAWSAGAGGMNTEAFFGQGTRLTVV.

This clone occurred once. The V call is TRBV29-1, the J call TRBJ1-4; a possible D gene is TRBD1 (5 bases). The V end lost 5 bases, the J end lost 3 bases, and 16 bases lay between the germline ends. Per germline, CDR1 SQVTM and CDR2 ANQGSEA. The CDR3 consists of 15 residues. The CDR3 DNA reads TGCAGCGTTAGCCGACAGTCACTGCCTAATGAAAAACTGTTTTTT. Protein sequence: CSVSRQSLPNEKLFF.

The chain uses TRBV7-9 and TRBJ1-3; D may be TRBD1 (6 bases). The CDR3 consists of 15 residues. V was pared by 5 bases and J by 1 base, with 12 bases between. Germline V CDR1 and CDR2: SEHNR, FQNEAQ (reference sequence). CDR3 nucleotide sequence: TGTGCCAGCAGCGTAACAGGGTCATCTGGAAACACCATATATTTT. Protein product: CASSVTGSSGNTIYF.

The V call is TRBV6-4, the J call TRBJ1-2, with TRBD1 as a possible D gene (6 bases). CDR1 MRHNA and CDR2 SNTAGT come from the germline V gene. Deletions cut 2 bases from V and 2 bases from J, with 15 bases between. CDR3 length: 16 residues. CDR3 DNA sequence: TGTGCCAGCAGTGACCCCTCGGAGACAGGAAACTATGGCTACACCTTC. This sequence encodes CASSDPSETGNYGYTF.

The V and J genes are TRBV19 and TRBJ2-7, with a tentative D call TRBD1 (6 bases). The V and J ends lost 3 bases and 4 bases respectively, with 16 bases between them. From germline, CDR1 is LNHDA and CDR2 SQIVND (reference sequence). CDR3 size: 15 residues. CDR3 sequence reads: CASSITGQFVYEQYF. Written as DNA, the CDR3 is TGTGCCAGTAGTATCACAGGGCAATTCGTTTACGAGCAGTACTTC.

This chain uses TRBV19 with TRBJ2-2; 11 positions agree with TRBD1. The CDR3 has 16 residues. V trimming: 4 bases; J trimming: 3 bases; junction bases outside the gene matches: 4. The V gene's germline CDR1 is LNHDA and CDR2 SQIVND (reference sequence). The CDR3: CASSTRTGGYTGELFF. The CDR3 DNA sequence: TGTGCCAGTAGTACCCGGACAGGGGGCTACACCGGGGAGCTGTTTTTT.

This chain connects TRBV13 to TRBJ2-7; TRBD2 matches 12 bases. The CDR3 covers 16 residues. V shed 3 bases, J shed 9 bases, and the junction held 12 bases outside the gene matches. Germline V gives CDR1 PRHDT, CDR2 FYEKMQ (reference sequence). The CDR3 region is CASSFGRGLAGSLQYF. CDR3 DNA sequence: TGTGCCAGCAGCTTTGGAAGAGGACTAGCGGGATCCTTGCAGTACTTC.

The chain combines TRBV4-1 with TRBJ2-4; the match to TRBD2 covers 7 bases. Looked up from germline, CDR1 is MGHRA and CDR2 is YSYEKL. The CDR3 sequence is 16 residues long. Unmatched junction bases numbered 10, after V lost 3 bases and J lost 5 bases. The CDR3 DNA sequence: TGCGCCAGCAGCCATCCCAGCGGGATAGGGGAAAACATTCAGTACTTC. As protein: CASSHPSGIGENIQYF.